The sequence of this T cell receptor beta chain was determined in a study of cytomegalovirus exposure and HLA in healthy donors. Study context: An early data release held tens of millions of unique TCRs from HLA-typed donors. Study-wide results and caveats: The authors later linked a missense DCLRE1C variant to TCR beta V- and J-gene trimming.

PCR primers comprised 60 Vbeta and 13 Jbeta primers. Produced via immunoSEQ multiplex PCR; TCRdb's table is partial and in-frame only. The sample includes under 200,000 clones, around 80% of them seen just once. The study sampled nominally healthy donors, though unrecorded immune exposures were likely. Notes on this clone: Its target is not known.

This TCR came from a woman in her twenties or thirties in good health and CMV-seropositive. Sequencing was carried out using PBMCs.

In nucleotides, the CDR3 is TGTGCCAGCAGCTTAGGTCCCCGGACAGGGGGCGCTTCTGGCTACACCTTC. Its translation is CASSLGPRTGGASGYTF. The rearrangement joins TRBV13 to TRBJ1-2; TRBD1 aligns across 11 bases. Per the germline V gene, CDR1 is PRHDT and CDR2 is FYEKMQ (reference sequence). There are 17 residues in the CDR3. Trimming cost V 0 bases and J 7 bases; bases outside gene matches: 10.